A single sample is the source of the 11 T cell receptor beta chains below, sequenced in a study of patients and donors after allogeneic stem cell transplantation. TCRdb re-derived calls from the RT-PCR reads in MiXCR, one entry per CDR3 protein. The data contain 920,000 or so distinct CDR3 sequences, roughly 18% of them singletons. Input material: blood, either unsorted or a sorted T cell fraction (not recorded which). The receptor set was obtained from a human donor who was either an allogeneic HSCT recipient or a stem cell or donor lymphocyte infusion donor (not recorded which). It is not recorded whose cells these are; they may come from a transplant donor.

This clonotype was seen a handful of times. This CDR3 is CSVEDRREGNEQFF. DNA of the CDR3: TGCAGCGTTGAAGATCGGCGGGAGGGCAATGAGCAGTTCTTC. The rearrangement uses TRBV29-1 and TRBJ2-1; 9 nucleotides agree with TRBD2. The germline V gene has CDR1 SQVTM and CDR2 ANQGSEA. Losses at the gene ends were 0 bases for V and 6 bases for J; bases not matched to a gene: 3. CDR3 length: 14 amino acids.

The table lists this clonotype with a few counts. The chain is built from TRBV29-1 and TRBJ2-7, with D possibly being TRBD2 (5 bases). V lost 5 bases and J lost 2, with 13 bases in between. The CDR3 contains 13 residues. The germline V gene encodes CDR1 SQVTM and CDR2 ANQGSEA. CDR3 in DNA: TGCAGCGTTATCAAGGGAGTTGCCTACGAGCAGTACTTC. It translates to CSVIKGVAYEQYF.

This clonotype was picked up a small number of times. The chain joins TRBV5-1 to TRBJ1-1; 9 bases line up with TRBD1. The CDR3 covers 17 residues. After removal of 2 bases from V and 0 bases from J, the junction contained 8 bases not matched to a gene. Germline loops: CDR1 SGHRS, CDR2 YFSETQ. CDR3 in amino acids: CASSFTGTGRMNTEAFF. CDR3 in DNA: TGCGCCAGCAGCTTCACCGGGACAGGGCGTATGAACACTGAAGCTTTCTTT.

This clonotype occurred a few times. The rearrangement links TRBV7-2 to TRBJ2-2; D is unresolved. This CDR3 has 13 amino acids. Germline V gene data show CDR1 as SGHTA and CDR2 as FQGNSA. V dropped 9 bases and J dropped 6 bases, with 14 bases sitting between them. This CDR3 reads CASGTQVAGELFF. In DNA form, the CDR3 reads TGTGCCAGTGGTACCCAGGTTGCCGGGGAGCTGTTTTTT.

The genes are TRBV4-1 and TRBJ2-5; no clear D. The CDR3 is 14 residues long. V lost 0 bases to trimming and J lost 6 bases, with 11 bases between them. Germline V gives CDR1 MGHRA, CDR2 YSYEKL. The CDR3 nucleotides read TGCGCCAGCAGCCAAGAACTGCAAACCAAGACCCAGTACTTC. The encoded protein is CASSQELQTKTQYF.

V is TRBV4-1 and J is TRBJ2-7; D may be TRBD2 (5 bases). CDR3 length: 18 residues. CDR1 is MGHRA, CDR2 YSYEKL, per germline. Between the trimmed V and J ends, which lost 1 base and 1 base, there was a span of 20 bases. DNA for the CDR3: TGCGCCAGCAGCCAAGTTATCCAAGCGTGGAGGTCGTCCTACGAGCAGTACTTC. The encoded protein is CASSQVIQAWRSSYEQYF.

V is TRBV4-1 and J is TRBJ2-1; D possibly corresponds to TRBD2 (6 bases). Trimming shortened V by 6 bases and J by 7 bases, and 19 bases separated the two germline ends. CDR1 and CDR2 (germline): MGHRA, YSYEKL. The CDR3 contains 15 residues. CDR3 nucleotides: TGCGCCAGCAGACGGGAGCGGGCCTACGGAAATGAGCAGTTCTTC. Residues: CASRRERAYGNEQFF.

This clonotype was seen more than once but under ten times. V usage is TRBV4-1 and J usage is TRBJ1-1, with TRBD1 matching over 8 bases. Germline V lookup: CDR1 MGHRA, CDR2 YSYEKL. V gave up 0 bases and J gave up 6 bases; unmatched junction bases: 3. This CDR3 region has 14 residues. DNA for the CDR3: TGCGCCAGCAGCCAAGATGGACAGGGCCCTGAAGCTTTCTTT. This codes for CASSQDGQGPEAFF.

This clonotype was recorded many times. The V call is TRBV12-3 or TRBV12-4, the J call TRBJ2-1; 9 bases fit TRBD2. V was pared by 6 bases and J by 12 bases, with 12 bases of the junction left unmatched. The CDR3 runs to 14 residues. CDR3 protein: CASRAGTSPKGQFF. CDR3 in DNA: TGTGCCAGCAGGGCCGGGACTAGCCCAAAGGGGCAGTTCTTC.

The chain uses TRBV12-3 or TRBV12-4 and TRBJ2-3; D is ambiguous. The CDR3 contains 14 residues. V was pared by 5 bases and J by 1 base, with 10 bases between. CDR3 in amino acids: CASSHPQRTDTQYF. The DNA for the CDR3 is TGTGCCAGCAGTCACCCCCAGCGCACAGATACGCAGTATTTT.

In this sample, this clonotype turned up a few times. DNA of the CDR3: TGTGCCAGCAAATCTAGCGGGGGGGCTGGAGATACGCAGTATTTT. It yields the protein CASKSSGGAGDTQYF. V gene TRBV7-3 combines with J gene TRBJ2-3, with TRBD2 matching 12 bases. J lost 5 bases, V lost 7 bases, and 7 bases had no gene match. Per the germline V gene, CDR1 is SGHTA and CDR2 is FQGTGA. CDR3 length equals 15 residues.